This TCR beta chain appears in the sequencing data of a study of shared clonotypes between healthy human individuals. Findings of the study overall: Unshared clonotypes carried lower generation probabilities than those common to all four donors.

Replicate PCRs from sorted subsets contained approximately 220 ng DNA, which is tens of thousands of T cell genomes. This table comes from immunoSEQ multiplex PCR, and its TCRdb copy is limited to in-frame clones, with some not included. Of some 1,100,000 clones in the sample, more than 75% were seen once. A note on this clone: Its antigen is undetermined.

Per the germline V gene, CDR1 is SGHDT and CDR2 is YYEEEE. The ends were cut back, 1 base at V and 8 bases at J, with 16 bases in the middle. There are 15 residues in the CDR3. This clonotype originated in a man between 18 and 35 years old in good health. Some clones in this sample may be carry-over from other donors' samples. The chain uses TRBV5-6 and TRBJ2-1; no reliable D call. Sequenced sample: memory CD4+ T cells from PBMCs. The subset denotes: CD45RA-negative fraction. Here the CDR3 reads CASSLRNSFGYEQFF. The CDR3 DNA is TGTGCCAGCAGCTTGCGCAATTCTTTTGGCTATGAGCAGTTCTTC.